Below, 27 T cell receptor beta chains from the same sample are listed, as sequenced in a study of CD8 T cells in ankylosing spondylitis. TCRdb passed the 5' RACE reads through MiXCR, listing each CDR3 protein once. The table records 250,000 or so distinct CDR3 sequences, 10% of them present only once. The material sequenced was blood, either unsorted or a sorted T cell fraction (not recorded which). These TCRs come from a male donor with ankylosing spondylitis or in good health (not recorded which).

This clonotype was seen repeatedly, ten times or more. J is TRBJ2-1 and V is TRBV20-1; no firm D call. The CDR3 is made up of 12 amino acids. With 1 base removed from V and 6 bases from J, the gap between germline ends came to 7 bases. The germline CDR1 and CDR2 sequences are DFQATT and SNEGSKA (reference sequence). CDR3 DNA sequence: TGCAGTGCTAGAGGGGTGGGCAATGAGCAGTTCTTC. Translated, it gives CSARGVGNEQFF.

This chain connects TRBV5-1 to TRBJ1-6; D not resolved. The germline V and J ends were trimmed by 0 bases and 7 bases, with 11 bases remaining between them. CDR1 is SGHRS and CDR2 is YFSETQ in the germline V gene. The CDR3 consists of 15 residues. The CDR3 is CASSLELAANSPLHF. CDR3 DNA sequence: TGCGCCAGCAGCTTGGAACTCGCGGCGAATTCACCCCTCCACTTT.

There are many counts of this clonotype. The chain couples TRBV20-1 to TRBJ1-1, with D possibly matching TRBD1 (5 bases). The CDR3 runs 12 residues. Trimming cost V 6 bases and J 4 bases, with 12 bases left between them. From germline, CDR1 is DFQATT and CDR2 SNEGSKA (reference sequence). The CDR3: CSAEDGGTEAFF. The CDR3 coding sequence is TGCAGTGCCGAAGATGGGGGCACTGAAGCTTTCTTT.

This clonotype was found many times. The chain recombines TRBV6-5 with TRBJ2-1, with no clear D. Germline loops: CDR1 MNHEY, CDR2 SVGAGI. V dropped 8 bases and J dropped 0 bases, with 14 bases sitting between them. The CDR3 is made up of 15 amino acids. CDR3 bases: TGTGCCAGCCATCGGGCGGTCAACTCCTACAATGAGCAGTTCTTC. Its protein is CASHRAVNSYNEQFF.

This clonotype has at least ten counts. The gene calls are TRBV5-1 and TRBJ2-1; D gene ambiguous. In germline, CDR1 is SGHRS, CDR2 YFSETQ. The V end was cut by 0 bases, the J end by 8 bases, with 6 bases between. This CDR3 contains 12 residues. The CDR3 nucleotides are TGCGCCAGCAGCTTGGACCTCGATGAGCAGTTCTTC. It is translated as CASSLDLDEQFF.

Many counts were recorded for this clonotype. The CDR3 DNA reads TGTGCCAGCAGACTTAGTGGCAGGGGGCACTATGGCTACACCTTC. Its translation: CASRLSGRGHYGYTF. This rearrangement joins TRBV7-2 to TRBJ1-2, with TRBD1 identical over 8 bases. The CDR3 is made up of 15 amino acids. V shed 6 bases and J 3 bases; nucleotides not matched to a gene: 9. Per the germline V gene, CDR1 is SGHTA and CDR2 is FQGNSA.

This clonotype was picked up a small number of times. J is TRBJ2-3 and V is TRBV7-2; 7 nucleotides match TRBD1. The CDR3 runs 17 residues. V lost 4 bases to trimming and J lost 4 bases; unmatched junction nucleotides: 14. The germline V gene has CDR1 SGHTA and CDR2 FQGNSA. For the CDR3, the DNA is TGTGCCAGCAGCTCGAAAAACAGGGGATCTAAGGCAGATACGCAGTATTTT. Residues: CASSSKNRGSKADTQYF.

This clonotype occurred many times. CDR3 sequence: CAWSRGGAPNYGYTF. The CDR3 region has the DNA TGTGCCTGGAGTCGTGGCGGGGCCCCGAACTATGGCTACACCTTC. The chain couples TRBV30 to TRBJ1-2, with D maybe TRBD1 (5 bases). The CDR3 has 15 residues. The V and J ends lost 2 bases and 2 bases respectively, with 15 bases between them. The V gene's germline CDR1 is GTSNPN and CDR2 SVGIG (reference sequence).

This clonotype was recorded many times. This rearrangement joins TRBV20-1 to TRBJ2-1; D perhaps matches TRBD1 (5 bases). Germline V lookup: CDR1 DFQATT, CDR2 SNEGSKA (reference sequence). Trimming removed 2 bases from V and 5 bases from J, with 10 bases in between. CDR3 length: 13 residues. The CDR3 DNA sequence: TGCAGTGCTAGATTAACAGGAGACAATGAGCAGTTCTTC. Amino acid sequence: CSARLTGDNEQFF.

In its sample, this clonotype was seen many times. This chain links TRBV15 with TRBJ1-1; D gene ambiguous. The CDR3 totals 14 residues. The V end lost 6 bases, the J end lost 5 bases, and 16 bases lay between the germline ends. Germline CDR1 reads LNHNV; CDR2 reads YYDKDF (reference sequence). The CDR3: CATRYSILGTEAFF. The CDR3 coding sequence is TGTGCCACCAGATACAGCATTTTGGGAACTGAAGCTTTCTTT.

The sample holds many counts of this clonotype. The rearrangement links TRBV30 to TRBJ2-5; D is unresolved. Germline V gene lookup returns CDR1 GTSNPN and CDR2 SVGIG (reference sequence). The CDR3 is made up of 11 amino acids. V was pared by 1 base and J by 5 bases, with 5 bases between. This CDR3 reads CAWSESETQYF. CDR3 coding DNA: TGTGCCTGGAGTGAAAGTGAGACCCAGTACTTC.

V usage is TRBV29-1 and J usage is TRBJ1-1, with D hard to call. With 3 bases removed from V and 11 bases from J, the gap between germline ends came to 19 bases. The CDR3 loop spans 13 amino acids. Per the germline V gene, CDR1 is SQVTM and CDR2 is ANQGSEA. CDR3 protein: CSVDARTGSFAFF. CDR3 nucleotides: TGCAGCGTTGATGCTCGGACGGGTAGTTTCGCTTTCTTT.

This clonotype was seen more than once but under ten times. V is TRBV18 and J is TRBJ2-2; TRBD2 agrees at 9 bases. This CDR3 spans 15 amino acids. Trimming took 7 bases from V and 1 from J; bases not matched to a gene: 4. CDR1 and CDR2 (germline): KGHSH, LQKENI. The CDR3 protein is CASCPSGKNTGELFF. CDR3 in DNA: TGTGCCAGCTGCCCTAGCGGGAAGAACACCGGGGAGCTGTTTTTT.

With regard to this clonotype: The junction shows a germline mismatch at one end, possibly a read error. CDR3 protein: CASRLGATHTPLHF. CDR3 coding DNA: TGTGCCAGCCGTTTAGGGGCCACACATACGCCCCTCCACTTT. This sequence joins TRBV28 and TRBJ1-6; D might be TRBD1 (5 bases). In germline, CDR1 is MDHEN, CDR2 SYDVKM. The CDR3 is made up of 14 amino acids.

CDR3 region: CASSTRDRGYGTQYF. Here the CDR3 DNA reads TGTGCCAGCAGTACCCGGGACAGGGGGTATGGGACCCAGTACTTC. The V and J genes are TRBV28 and TRBJ2-5; 11 bases map to TRBD1. The V gene's germline CDR1 is MDHEN and CDR2 SYDVKM. The CDR3 contains 15 residues. Trimming cost V 5 bases and J 7 bases; bases outside gene matches: 9.

In this sample, this clonotype turned up many times. The chain is built from TRBV18 and TRBJ1-1, with D possibly TRBD1 on 5 matching bases. The CDR3 has 16 amino acids. V was pared by 3 bases and J by 4 bases, with 18 bases between. Per the germline V gene, CDR1 is KGHSH and CDR2 is LQKENI. The CDR3 DNA follows: TGTGCCAGCTCACCGGAAAACCCAGGGTCTGCCACTGAAGCTTTCTTT. Residues: CASSPENPGSATEAFF.

This clonotype was detected ten times or more. This sequence joins TRBV6-1 and TRBJ2-3; a possible D gene is TRBD2 (5 bases). This CDR3 comprises 16 residues. V was pared by 0 bases and J by 6 bases, with 16 bases between. Germline V gives CDR1 MNHNS, CDR2 SASEGT. CDR3: CASSEAPGSRRDTQYF. Written as DNA, the CDR3 is TGTGCCAGCAGTGAAGCGCCGGGGTCCAGGCGTGATACGCAGTATTTT.

This clonotype has ten or more counts. The CDR3 DNA reads TGTGCCAGCACCAAAGGGACTAGCGGCCAAGAGACCCAGTACTTC. This encodes CASTKGTSGQETQYF. The chain couples TRBV6-1 to TRBJ2-5; 11 bases are a match to TRBD2. This CDR3 has 15 amino acids. After removal of 7 bases from V and 1 base from J, the junction contained 5 bases not matched to a gene. Germline V gene lookup returns CDR1 MNHNS and CDR2 SASEGT.

Many counts were recorded for this clonotype. J is TRBJ2-2 and V is TRBV12-3 or TRBV12-4, with 8 bases lining up with TRBD1. The CDR3 extends over 16 amino acids. J lost 7 bases, V lost 6 bases, and 13 bases had no gene match. The CDR3 DNA is TGTGCCAGCAGATACAGGGGGATTAGCAGGGACGGGGAGCTGTTTTTT. Translation gives CASRYRGISRDGELFF.

There are many counts of this clonotype. The chain links TRBV15 to TRBJ2-1; 10 bases match TRBD2. Germline CDR1 LNHNV, CDR2 YYDKDF (reference sequence). The V and J ends lost 3 bases and 8 bases, in that order; junction bases with no gene match: 7. The CDR3 consists of 15 residues. CDR3 in DNA: TGTGCCACCAGCAGGGGCAGCGGGGGGGCGGATGAGCAGTTCTTC. This codes for CATSRGSGGADEQFF.

This clonotype was counted between two and nine times. The CDR3 sequence: CASSVLGRGVQFF. The CDR3 DNA is TGTGCCAGCAGCGTCTTAGGCCGGGGGGTCCAGTTCTTC. The V and J genes are TRBV9 and TRBJ2-1; the match to TRBD2 covers 7 bases. Germline V gene sequence: CDR1 SGDLS, CDR2 YYNGEE. J gave up 13 bases and V 2 bases, and 9 bases lay outside the gene matches. This CDR3 comprises 13 residues.

On this clonotype itself: Possible read error: a much larger clone is one base away. This sequence joins TRBV20-1 and TRBJ1-1, with D perhaps TRBD1 (5 bases). Germline CDR1 and CDR2: DFQATT and SNEGSKA (reference sequence). The CDR3 contains 14 residues. The CDR3 DNA is TGCAACCCGCGGTCGGGGACCGAAGTCGCTGAAGCTTTCTTT. Translated: CNPRSGTEVAEAFF.

In regard to this clonotype: The junction differs from germline at one of its ends, possibly a read error. The CDR3 bases are TGCAGTGCTACTACGGGGCAGGCAGGGGGTGGAAACGCCATATATTTT. Translating gives CSATTGQAGGGNAIYF. The genes are TRBV20-1 and TRBJ1-3, with 7 bases matching TRBD1. Germline V gene sequence: CDR1 DFQATT, CDR2 SNEGSKA (reference sequence). CDR3 length: 16 amino acids.

This clonotype has ten or more counts. The chain employs TRBV12-3 or TRBV12-4 and TRBJ1-5; possible D gene TRBD1, 5 bases. V was clipped by 6 bases and J by 0 bases, with 9 bases between them. The length of the CDR3 is 14 residues. CDR3 region: CASSTGLSNQPQHF. The CDR3 DNA reads as TGTGCCAGCAGCACGGGGCTTAGCAATCAGCCCCAGCATTTT.

The chain employs TRBV5-1 and TRBJ2-4; 7 bases are shared with TRBD2. This CDR3 region has 15 residues. Germline V lookup: CDR1 SGHRS, CDR2 YFSETQ. V lost 0 bases to trimming and J lost 8 bases; unmatched junction nucleotides: 8. Here the CDR3 reads CASSLGLAVEDIQYF. The DNA for the CDR3 is TGCGCCAGCAGCTTGGGGCTAGCGGTTGAGGACATTCAGTACTTC.

This clonotype was detected many times. The CDR3 region has the DNA TGTGCCAGCAGCCCGTTGGGTTCTACAATGAACACTGAAGCTTTCTTT. Its translation: CASSPLGSTMNTEAFF. The chain carries TRBV5-6 and TRBJ1-1, with D unclear. This CDR3 spans 16 amino acids. Germline V gene data show CDR1 as SGHDT and CDR2 as YYEEEE. V was clipped by 4 bases and J by 0 bases, with 16 bases between them.

This clonotype showed up many times. This chain joins TRBV27 and TRBJ1-5; 7 bases match TRBD1. The CDR3 totals 16 residues. V shed 5 bases and J 0 bases; nucleotides not matched to a gene: 7. Germline V lookup: CDR1 MNHEY, CDR2 SMNVEV (reference sequence). The CDR3 here is CASSPSTGYSNQPQHF. The DNA for the CDR3 is TGTGCCAGCAGTCCTTCGACAGGGTATAGCAATCAGCCCCAGCATTTT.